These 27 T cell receptor beta chains came from one sample sequenced in a study of PD-1 blockade in classical Hodgkin lymphoma. As to time point: cycle 4 day 1 (C4D1), after more than five weeks of nivolumab. Patients all relapsed after autologous stem cell transplantation, and there was variation in brentuximab vedotin exposure. Profiling relied on immunoSEQ multiplex PCR, and the TCRdb table lists in-frame clones only, not all of them. The sample shows tens of thousands of clones, about four fifths of them seen only once. The sample was peripheral blood mononuclear cells (PBMCs), taken before the fourth cycle of nivolumab. The receptor source for this set is a human donor with classical Hodgkin lymphoma.

In its sample, this clone was seen once. V gene TRBV19 combines with J gene TRBJ2-7; no clear D. Germline CDR1 is LNHDA and CDR2 is SQIVND (reference sequence). V lost 0 bases and J lost 2, with 8 bases in between. This CDR3 has 14 residues. The CDR3, as DNA: TGTGCCAGTAGTATAGATAACAGCGCCTACGAGCAGTACTTC. Protein sequence: CASSIDNSAYEQYF.

The DNA of the CDR3 is TGCGCCAGCAGCCAAGATATAAGGGGGGGGGTCATGGATACGCAGTATTTT. Translated: CASSQDIRGGVMDTQYF. This rearrangement joins TRBV4-1 to TRBJ2-3; perhaps TRBD2 as D (7 bases). The CDR3 is 17 residues long. V was pared by 0 bases and J by 6 bases, with 19 bases between. CDR1 is MGHRA and CDR2 is YSYEKL in the germline V gene.

The chain couples TRBV9 to TRBJ2-7; 11 nucleotides align to TRBD2. This CDR3 is built from 15 residues. CDR1 and CDR2 (germline): SGDLS, YYNGEE. Trimming cost V 4 bases and J 3 bases; bases outside gene matches: 6. This CDR3 is CASSKMGLADYEQYF. The CDR3 DNA reads as TGTGCCAGCAGCAAAATGGGACTAGCGGACTACGAGCAGTACTTC.

V gene TRBV5-1 combines with J gene TRBJ2-3; 8 nucleotides line up with TRBD2. The J segment lost 2 bases and the V segment lost 2 bases, leaving 4 bases of the junction unmatched. Germline V gene lookup returns CDR1 SGHRS and CDR2 YFSETQ. The CDR3 is 15 amino acids. The CDR3 DNA is TGCGCCAGCAGCTTATCACTAGCGGACACAGATACGCAGTATTTT. This encodes CASSLSLADTDTQYF.

The J gene is TRBJ2-2, the V gene TRBV28; D is undetermined. With 3 bases removed from V and 0 bases from J, the gap between germline ends came to 11 bases. Germline CDR1 reads MDHEN; CDR2 reads SYDVKM. The CDR3 consists of 16 residues. CDR3: CASSFIRFANTGELFF. CDR3 bases: TGTGCCAGCAGTTTTATCCGATTCGCGAACACCGGGGAGCTGTTTTTT.

V usage is TRBV6-1 and J usage is TRBJ2-5, with 13 bases that match TRBD2. Trimming at V came to 8 bases and at J to 4 bases, leaving 7 bases not matched to a gene. This CDR3 comprises 15 residues. Germline assignment: CDR1 MNHNS and CDR2 SASEGT. The CDR3 loop reads CASLSRLAGGETQYF. The CDR3 bases are TGTGCCAGCCTTAGTAGACTAGCGGGAGGAGAGACCCAGTACTTC.

The chain couples TRBV5-1 to TRBJ2-5; weak D call: TRBD1 (5 bases). V was trimmed by 1 base and J by 5 bases, leaving 15 bases between them. The CDR3 spans 15 residues. Germline-derived CDR1 and CDR2 are SGHRS and YFSETQ. Here the CDR3 DNA reads TGCGCCAGCAGCTTGACAGGAACAACGAGGGAGACCCAGTACTTC. Protein product: CASSLTGTTRETQYF. The full variable domain, in which reference TRBV5-1 and TRBJ2-5 provide the parts outside the CDR3, is KAGVTQTPRYLIKTRGQQVTLSCSPISGHRSVSWYQQTPGQGLQFLFEYFSETQRNKGNFPGRFSGRQFSNSRSEMNVSTLELGDSALYLCASSLTGTTRETQYFGPGTRLLVL.

CDR3 sequence (DNA): TGTGCCAGCAGTGCCGGGACAGGGTCCACTGAAGCTTTCTTT. Protein: CASSAGTGSTEAFF. This chain uses TRBV6-1 with TRBJ1-1; 9 positions match TRBD1. This CDR3 region has 14 residues. V shed 4 bases and J 4 bases; nucleotides not matched to a gene: 4. CDR1 MNHNS and CDR2 SASEGT come from the germline V gene.

This chain links TRBV5-6 with TRBJ2-5; 8 nucleotides agree with TRBD2. CDR1 is SGHDT and CDR2 is YYEEEE in the germline V gene. The CDR3 has 15 residues. V shed 4 bases and J 5 bases; nucleotides not matched to a gene: 10. DNA for the CDR3: TGTGCCAGCAGCCCGGGGGGGGTGGACGCTGAGACCCAGTACTTC. This gives the protein CASSPGGVDAETQYF.

The chain carries TRBV18 and TRBJ1-1, with D unclear. Per the germline V gene, CDR1 is KGHSH and CDR2 is LQKENI. Trimming shortened V by 1 base and J by 3 bases, and 12 bases separated the two germline ends. CDR3 size: 15 residues. The CDR3 spells CASSPQPPADTEAFF. The CDR3 nucleotides are TGTGCCAGCTCACCACAGCCCCCGGCGGACACTGAAGCTTTCTTT.

This clone was recorded once. The chain couples TRBV25-1 to TRBJ2-5; D unclear. The CDR3 contains 13 residues. Germline V gives CDR1 MGHDK, CDR2 SYGVNS. The V end was cut by 4 bases, the J end by 0 bases, with 6 bases between. The CDR3 loop is CASSGSYQETQYF. Written as DNA, the CDR3 is TGTGCCAGCAGTGGGTCGTACCAAGAGACCCAGTACTTC.

The chain employs TRBV5-8 and TRBJ2-7, with 12 bases lining up with TRBD2. Germline CDR1 is SGHTS and CDR2 is YDEGEE. The J segment lost 0 bases and the V segment lost 4 bases, leaving 14 bases of the junction unmatched. This CDR3 region has 19 residues. The CDR3 region has the DNA TGTGCCAGCAGCATCACCTCACTAGCGGGAGGACCCTTCTCCTACGAGCAGTACTTC. Translating gives CASSITSLAGGPFSYEQYF.

The chain is built from TRBV29-1 and TRBJ1-4, with D perhaps TRBD1 (6 bases). CDR3 length: 13 residues. Trimming removed 4 bases from V and 8 bases from J, with 14 bases in between. Looked up from germline, CDR1 is SQVTM and CDR2 is ANQGSEA. The CDR3: CSVARQGREKLFF. The DNA for the CDR3 is TGCAGCGTTGCCCGGCAGGGGAGGGAAAAACTGTTTTTT.

J is TRBJ2-7 and V is TRBV29-1; D is possibly TRBD1 (5 bases). Germline V gene data show CDR1 as SQVTM and CDR2 as ANQGSEA. This CDR3 is 13 amino acids long. V lost 6 bases, J lost 0 bases, and 12 bases lay in between. The CDR3: CSVDRLSSYEQYF. Written as DNA, the CDR3 is TGCAGCGTAGACAGATTGAGCTCCTACGAGCAGTACTTC.

V usage is TRBV27 and J usage is TRBJ2-1; D not certain. Trimming took 4 bases from V and 0 from J, leaving 7 bases between them. This CDR3 comprises 14 residues. CDR1 is MNHEY and CDR2 is SMNVEV in the germline V gene (reference sequence). CDR3 bases: TGTGCCAGCAGTTCGATGAGCTCCTACAATGAGCAGTTCTTC. Protein: CASSSMSSYNEQFF.

The CDR3 sequence: CASSLRLAGVYNEQFF. CDR3 coding DNA: TGTGCCAGCAGTCTACGACTAGCGGGAGTCTACAATGAGCAGTTCTTC. This chain joins TRBV27 and TRBJ2-1, with TRBD2 matching 12 bases. Germline trimming cut 5 bases from V and 3 bases from J; bases unmatched to any gene: 5. The CDR3 sequence is 16 residues long. Germline values: CDR1 MNHEY, CDR2 SMNVEV (reference sequence).

The V call is TRBV19, the J call TRBJ1-3; D unclear. Per the germline V gene, CDR1 is LNHDA and CDR2 is SQIVND (reference sequence). The V end was cut by 3 bases, the J end by 0 bases, with 15 bases between. This CDR3 comprises 17 residues. This CDR3 is CASSINRPLISGNTIYF. The CDR3, as DNA: TGTGCCAGTAGTATCAATCGCCCCCTGATCTCTGGAAACACCATATATTTT. Using reference TRBV19 and TRBJ1-3 for the parts outside the CDR3, the full variable domain is DGGITQSPKYLFRKEGQNVTLSCEQNLNHDAMYWYRQDPGQGLRLIYYSQIVNDFQKGDIAEGYSVSREKKESFPLTVTSAQKNPTAFYLCASSINRPLISGNTIYFGEGSWLTVV.

The chain couples TRBV6-6 to TRBJ1-3, with D unclear. The CDR3 has 15 residues. V lost 2 bases to trimming and J lost 0 bases, with 8 bases between them. Germline values: CDR1 MNHNY, CDR2 SVGAGI (reference sequence). The CDR3 bases are TGTGCCAGCAGTTACAAGGTTTTCTCTGGAAACACCATATATTTT. Its protein is CASSYKVFSGNTIYF.

This clone was observed once. This chain uses TRBV6-1 with TRBJ2-1; possible D gene TRBD2, 5 bases. V lost 6 bases, J lost 0 bases, and 12 bases lay in between. CDR3 length: 15 residues. Germline values: CDR1 MNHNS, CDR2 SASEGT. The CDR3 coding sequence is TGTGCCAGCAGCCGTACACTAGACTCCTACAATGAGCAGTTCTTC. Its translation: CASSRTLDSYNEQFF.

V and J are TRBV6-5 and TRBJ1-4, with D possibly being TRBD1 (5 bases). Germline loops: CDR1 MNHEY, CDR2 SVGAGI. Trimming took off 5 bases at V and 6 bases at J, with 10 bases between the two ends. This CDR3 is 13 amino acids long. Here the CDR3 DNA reads TGTGCCAGCAGTGTCCTGGGGGATGAAAAACTGTTTTTT. Translating it yields CASSVLGDEKLFF.

This clone has a handful of counts. In nucleotides, the CDR3 is TGTGCCAGCACCGACGGGGCGGACCCGTCTGGGGCCAACGTCCTGACTTTC. Amino acid sequence: CASTDGADPSGANVLTF. The chain is built from TRBV5-4 and TRBJ2-6, with D perhaps given as TRBD1 or TRBD2 (5 bases each). The germline V gene encodes CDR1 SGHNT and CDR2 YYREEE (reference sequence). Deletions cut 6 bases from V and 1 base from J, with 17 bases between. This CDR3 region has 17 residues.

The V gene is TRBV29-1, the J gene TRBJ2-1; TRBD1 might be the D (5 bases). Trimming took 5 bases from V and 3 from J, leaving 8 bases between them. Germline-derived CDR1 and CDR2 are SQVTM and ANQGSEA. The CDR3 consists of 12 residues. CDR3 sequence: CSVYRNYNEQFF. The CDR3 DNA sequence: TGCAGCGTTTACAGGAACTACAATGAGCAGTTCTTC.

This clone came up a few times. This sequence joins TRBV5-4 and TRBJ2-7; 7 bases align to TRBD1. The J segment lost 4 bases and the V segment lost 4 bases, leaving 11 bases of the junction unmatched. This CDR3 has 15 residues. Germline V lookup: CDR1 SGHNT, CDR2 YYREEE (reference sequence). This chain's CDR3 is CASSLPGQSLYEQYF. The CDR3 DNA is TGTGCCAGCAGCCTACCGGGACAGAGCCTTTACGAGCAGTACTTC.

V and J are TRBV28 and TRBJ2-7; D is ambiguous. V shed 2 bases and J shed 2 bases, with 16 bases lying between them. Germline V gives CDR1 MDHEN, CDR2 SYDVKM. The CDR3 has 16 residues. DNA of the CDR3: TGTGCCAGCAGTTTACCGGCAGGCCCCCTCCCCTACGAGCAGTACTTC. This translates into CASSLPAGPLPYEQYF.

This clone was counted only a few times. The gene calls are TRBV18 and TRBJ2-7; D is uncertain. Looked up from germline, CDR1 is KGHSH and CDR2 is LQKENI. Trimming removed 2 bases from V and 1 base from J, with 9 bases in between. The CDR3 has 14 residues. In nucleotides, the CDR3 is TGTGCCAGCTCACCATCGCCCGGATCCTACGAGCAGTACTTC. It translates to CASSPSPGSYEQYF.

The chain is built from TRBV30 and TRBJ2-2; possibly TRBD2 for D (7 bases). V was pared by 8 bases and J by 5 bases, with 15 bases between. CDR1 GTSNPN and CDR2 SVGIG come from the germline V gene (reference sequence). This CDR3 is built from 13 residues. CDR3 region: CARGAGATGELFF. The CDR3 DNA is TGTGCCCGGGGGGCAGGGGCGACCGGGGAGCTGTTTTTT.

The V and J genes are TRBV18 and TRBJ1-5; no firm D call. The germline V and J ends were trimmed by 1 base and 0 bases, with 13 bases remaining between them. CDR1 is KGHSH and CDR2 is LQKENI in the germline V gene. The CDR3 runs 17 residues. The CDR3 DNA follows: TGTGCCAGCTCACCACGACACACGAGATATAGCAATCAGCCCCAGCATTTT. It encodes CASSPRHTRYSNQPQHF.